The rows below give T cell receptor beta chains drawn from one sample of a study of T cell changes during pregnancy in multiple sclerosis. TCRdb's table, derived via immunoSEQ multiplex PCR, lists solely in-frame clones and lacks some. The sample carries roughly 63,000 clones, less than 95% recorded once. The source material was peripheral blood, sampled in the second trimester of pregnancy. Receptors originate from a female donor in good health, enrolled as a control in a pregnancy study. Each CDR3 is given with its conserved first and last residue. Fields, in order: D gene, CDR3 length, clone size, J gene, V gene, CDR3 protein, CDR3 DNA. The D gene is left open where the match is weak. Clone sizes are given selectively: once, few, many, or a class where the clone is expanded.

NA 13 NA TRBJ1-5 TRBV5-8 CASSPGDHQPQHF TGTGCCAGCAGTCCAGGGGATCATCAGCCCCAGCATTTT
TRBD2 15 NA TRBJ2-7 TRBV9 CASSPRAGFSYEQYF TGTGCCAGCAGTCCGCGAGCGGGATTCTCCTACGAGCAGTACTTC
TRBD1 17 NA TRBJ2-2 TRBV2 CASSERRDRGNTGELFF TGTGCCAGCAGTGAAAGGAGAGACAGGGGAAACACCGGGGAGCTGTTTTTT
NA 15 once TRBJ2-5 TRBV7-3 CASSLSGHAGETQYF TGTGCCAGCAGCTTAAGTGGGCACGCAGGGGAGACCCAGTACTTC
TRBD1 15 NA TRBJ1-2 TRBV7-2 CASSLGGQGARGYTF TGTGCCAGCAGCTTAGGAGGACAGGGGGCAAGGGGCTACACCTTC
NA 12 NA TRBJ2-7 TRBV11-3 CASSLEGREQYF TGTGCCAGCAGCTTAGAGGGGAGAGAGCAGTACTTC
NA 14 NA TRBJ1-2 TRBV5-4 CASSLLKRGDGYTF TGTGCCAGCAGCTTGCTCAAACGCGGGGATGGCTACACCTTC
NA 16 NA TRBJ1-5 TRBV7-8 CASSLRAGARDQPQHF TGTGCCAGCAGCTTAAGGGCGGGGGCAAGGGATCAGCCCCAGCATTTT
NA 15 once TRBJ1-2 TRBV9 CASSVGGRGSSGYTF TGTGCCAGCAGCGTTGGGGGCAGGGGTAGTAGTGGCTACACCTTC
NA 15 NA TRBJ1-1 TRBV6-1 CASSEISVMNTEAFF TGTGCCAGCAGTGAAATTTCGGTGATGAACACTGAAGCTTTCTTT
TRBD1 16 NA TRBJ2-1 TRBV19 CASTSLTGTRYNEQFF TGTGCCAGTACCTCCCTGACAGGGACCCGCTACAATGAGCAGTTCTTC
NA 13 NA TRBJ2-7 TRBV28 CASSSGLELEQYF TGTGCCAGCAGTTCAGGGCTTGAGTTGGAGCAGTACTTC
NA 15 NA TRBJ2-6 TRBV19 CASSTPRSGANVLTF TGTGCCAGTAGTACACCGCGCTCTGGGGCCAACGTCCTGACTTTC
NA 11 NA TRBJ2-3 TRBV28 CASTSADTQYF TGTGCCAGCACGAGTGCAGATACGCAGTATTTT
NA 14 once TRBJ1-2 TRBV19 CASSIDRGRVGYTF TGTGCCAGTAGTATAGACAGGGGTCGGGTTGGCTACACCTTC
TRBD1 15 NA TRBJ1-4 TRBV28 CASSFLQGFDEKLFF TGTGCCAGCAGTTTCCTACAGGGGTTTGACGAAAAACTGTTTTTT
TRBD1 14 NA TRBJ2-7 TRBV6-5 CASSTDRGAYEQYF TGTGCCAGCAGTACCGACAGGGGTGCCTACGAGCAGTACTTC
NA 15 NA TRBJ2-7 TRBV6-5 CASSYSTGWNYEQYF TGTGCCAGCAGTTACTCCACAGGGTGGAACTACGAGCAGTACTTC
TRBD2 17 NA TRBJ2-2 TRBV19 CASSRRLGGEGTGELFF TGTGCCAGTAGCCGAAGACTGGGAGGGGAAGGCACCGGGGAGCTGTTTTTT
NA 17 NA TRBJ1-1 TRBV5-6 CASSLEARTIMNTEAFF TGTGCCAGCAGCTTGGAGGCCAGGACTATAATGAACACTGAAGCTTTCTTT
NA 14 NA TRBJ1-5 TRBV27 CASSWTASNQPQHF TGTGCCAGCAGCTGGACAGCTAGCAATCAGCCCCAGCATTTT
NA 17 NA TRBJ1-4 TRBV19 CASSIDPWGEANEKLFF TGTGCCAGTAGTATAGACCCGTGGGGGGAAGCTAATGAAAAACTGTTTTTT
TRBD1 14 NA TRBJ1-2 TRBV5-1 CASSLKGQGYGYTF TGCGCCAGCAGCCTAAAGGGACAGGGGTATGGCTACACCTTC
NA 16 once TRBJ2-1 TRBV7-8 CASSLGPRGAANEQFF TGTGCCAGCAGCTTGGGGCCCAGGGGTGCAGCGAATGAGCAGTTCTTC
TRBD1 16 NA TRBJ1-1 TRBV30 CAWSVKQGKGSTEAFF TGTGCCTGGAGTGTAAAACAGGGGAAGGGGAGCACTGAAGCTTTCTTT
TRBD1 14 NA TRBJ1-2 TRBV30 CAWNIATGIYGYTF TGTGCCTGGAATATCGCGACAGGGATCTATGGCTACACCTTC
NA 15 NA TRBJ1-5 TRBV30 CAWSETLRGNQPQHF TGTGCCTGGAGTGAGACCCTTAGGGGTAATCAGCCCCAGCATTTT
NA 14 NA TRBJ2-1 TRBV15 CATSSRDLDNEQFF TGTGCCACCAGCTCGCGGGACTTAGACAATGAGCAGTTCTTC
NA 14 NA TRBJ2-1 TRBV6-4 CATTICTHPNEQFF TGTGCCACTACGATATGCACCCACCCCAATGAGCAGTTCTTC
NA 11 NA TRBJ1-1 TRBV5-8 CASSLRRESYF TGTGCCAGCAGCTTGCGTCGGGAATCCTACTTT
NA 15 once TRBJ1-2 TRBV4-1 CASSHGAGANYGYTF TGCGCCAGCAGCCATGGGGCAGGAGCTAACTATGGCTACACCTTC